Presented here are 32 T cell receptor beta chains from one specimen sequenced in a study of cytomegalovirus exposure and HLA in healthy donors. Primers included in the PCR were 60 Vbeta and 13 Jbeta primers. The assay was immunoSEQ multiplex PCR, and TCRdb's table has in-frame clones only and misses some. Altogether 150,000 to 200,000 clones are present, around 83% being singletons, with the ten largest covering roughly 0.99%. Sample: PBMCs. These TCRs come from a woman aged 35 to 49 in good health and CMV-seronegative.

This clone was detected once. This rearrangement joins TRBV4-3 to TRBJ2-3, with TRBD2 matching 9 bases. V was clipped by 0 bases and J by 2 bases; unmatched bases: 9. The CDR3 totals 18 residues. Germline V gives CDR1 LGHNA, CDR2 YSLEER. CDR3 protein: CASSQDRASGTYTDTQYF. The CDR3 nucleotides read TGCGCCAGCAGCCAAGATCGGGCTAGCGGGACTTACACAGATACGCAGTATTTT.

V gene TRBV2 combines with J gene TRBJ2-2, with D perhaps matching TRBD1 (6 bases). The germline V gene has CDR1 SNHLY and CDR2 FYNNEI. Trimming shortened V by 5 bases and J by 5 bases, and 12 bases separated the two germline ends. The CDR3 contains 14 residues. For the CDR3, the DNA is TGTGCCAGCAGTCTATGGACAGTTACCGGGGAGCTGTTTTTT. Protein: CASSLWTVTGELFF.

The chain uses TRBV11-3 and TRBJ2-1; D might be TRBD2 (6 bases). V was clipped by 6 bases and J by 1 base, with 16 bases between them. Germline CDR1 is SGHNT and CDR2 is YENEEA. This CDR3 has 16 amino acids. The CDR3 DNA follows: TGTGCCAGCAGATCACGACTAGGCTCTTCCTACAATGAGCAGTTCTTC. It codes for CASRSRLGSSYNEQFF.

This clone appeared a few times. V gene TRBV2 combines with J gene TRBJ2-3; possible D gene TRBD1, 6 bases. V lost 4 bases and J 3 bases, leaving 14 bases between the germline ends. The CDR3 has 15 amino acids. Per the germline V gene, CDR1 is SNHLY and CDR2 is FYNNEI. In DNA form, the CDR3 reads TGTGCCAGCAGTGTGGGGATAACAGGGACAGATACGCAGTATTTT. Translating gives CASSVGITGTDTQYF.

This chain joins TRBV11-2 and TRBJ2-1; 7 bases match TRBD2. The trim removed 5 bases at V and 0 bases at J, leaving 7 bases unmatched. Germline V gene data show CDR1 as SGHAT and CDR2 as FQNNGV. There are 16 residues in the CDR3. The CDR3 is CASSPFGGSSYNEQFF. CDR3 nucleotide sequence: TGTGCCAGCAGCCCGTTCGGCGGGAGCTCCTACAATGAGCAGTTCTTC.

The chain combines TRBV7-9 with TRBJ1-3; maybe TRBD1 (6 bases). The CDR3 covers 15 residues. The V end was cut by 3 bases, the J end by 0 bases, with 9 bases between. Germline lookup yields CDR1 SEHNR and CDR2 FQNEAQ (reference sequence). Written as DNA, the CDR3 is TGTGCCAGCAGCTTTTACAGGGTCTCTGGAAACACCATATATTTT. It codes for CASSFYRVSGNTIYF.

Note on this clone: Different DNA sequences within this sample yield the same CDR3. The chain uses TRBV5-8 and TRBJ1-5; D uncertain. From germline, CDR1 is SGHTS and CDR2 YDEGEE. Trimming stripped 3 bases from V and 0 bases from J, with 7 bases between. This CDR3 region has 14 residues. The CDR3: CASSYGLSNQPQHF. The CDR3 nucleotides are TGTGCCAGCAGCTATGGACTTAGCAATCAGCCCCAGCATTTT.

The rearrangement joins TRBV30 to TRBJ1-2; 7 bases align to TRBD1. The CDR3 is 17 amino acids. J gave up 4 bases and V 4 bases, and 18 bases lay outside the gene matches. Germline V CDR1 and CDR2: GTSNPN, SVGIG (reference sequence). CDR3 protein: CAWIPMATGHRGYGYTF. CDR3 coding DNA: TGTGCCTGGATCCCTATGGCGACAGGACACAGGGGCTATGGCTACACCTTC. Full variable domain (remainder filled in from reference TRBV30 and TRBJ1-2): SQTIHQWPATLVQPVGSPLSLECTVEGTSNPNLYWYRQAAGRGLQLLFYSVGIGQISSEVPQNLSASRPQDRQFILSSKKLLLSDSGFYLCAWIPMATGHRGYGYTFGSGTRLTVV.

CDR3 nucleotides: TGTGCCAGTTGGAAGGGTGAAGGCCGGGGAAAACTGTTTTTT. This codes for CASWKGEGRGKLFF. The V and J genes are TRBV19 and TRBJ1-4; D is uncertain. This CDR3 contains 14 residues. The germline V gene encodes CDR1 LNHDA and CDR2 SQIVND (reference sequence). V lost 8 bases, J lost 10 bases, and 20 bases lay in between.

The chain uses TRBV7-9 and TRBJ2-5; TRBD1 is a possible D gene (6 bases). This CDR3 has 15 residues. Germline V gene lookup returns CDR1 SEHNR and CDR2 FQNEAQ (reference sequence). With 6 bases removed from V and 4 bases from J, the gap between germline ends came to 18 bases. CDR3 loop: CASRPRTAGRETQYF. DNA for the CDR3: TGTGCCAGCAGGCCCCGGACAGCCGGTCGAGAGACCCAGTACTTC.

This clone was seen a handful of times. The chain couples TRBV27 to TRBJ2-3; D is perhaps TRBD2 (5 bases). The CDR3 extends over 18 amino acids. The germline V gene has CDR1 MNHEY and CDR2 SMNVEV (reference sequence). Between the trimmed V and J ends, which lost 3 bases and 2 bases, there was a span of 21 bases. The CDR3: CASSFSTHRLRPTDTQYF. The DNA of the CDR3 is TGTGCCAGCAGTTTTAGTACCCACCGACTAAGACCCACAGATACGCAGTATTTT.

CDR3 in amino acids: CASSPGLAEDTQYF. CDR3 sequence (DNA): TGTGCCAGCAGTCCCGGACTAGCAGAGGATACGCAGTATTTT. V is TRBV5-4 and J is TRBJ2-3, with 8 nucleotides matching TRBD2. The CDR3 covers 14 residues. The trim removed 5 bases at V and 6 bases at J, leaving 8 bases unmatched. Germline loops: CDR1 SGHNT, CDR2 YYREEE (reference sequence). Full variable domain (outside the CDR3, taken from reference TRBV5-4 and TRBJ2-3): ETGVTQSPTHLIKTRGQQVTLRCSSQSGHNTVSWYQQALGQGPQFIFQYYREEENGRGNFPPRFSGLQFPNYSSELNVNALELDDSALYLCASSPGLAEDTQYFGPGTRLTVL.

This clone was observed a single time. This chain uses TRBV21-1 with TRBJ2-1; the table calls TRBD2, which could not be checked here. TRBV21-1 corresponds to a pseudogene. This CDR3 is built from 19 residues. CDR3 bases: TGTGCCAGCAGCAAAACCGGGACTAGCGGGAAAGAGATGGACAATGAGCAGTTCTTC. Amino acids: CASSKTGTSGKEMDNEQFF.

The chain has TRBV14 and TRBJ2-5; maybe TRBD1 (6 bases). This CDR3 is built from 15 residues. In germline, CDR1 is SGHDN, CDR2 FVKESK. The V end was cut by 2 bases, the J end by 13 bases, with 23 bases between. For the CDR3, the DNA is TGTGCCAGCAGCCAAATGGGACACCCACAGGGTCGTCCGTACTTC. It encodes CASSQMGHPQGRPYF.

The chain has TRBV5-1 and TRBJ2-3; 9 nucleotides line up with TRBD2. CDR1 SGHRS and CDR2 YFSETQ come from the germline V gene. Trimming took 4 bases from V and 5 from J; bases not matched to a gene: 14. CDR3 size: 17 residues. CDR3 region: CASSPNPVAGVQDTQYF. For the CDR3, the DNA is TGCGCCAGCAGCCCTAACCCAGTAGCGGGAGTTCAAGATACGCAGTATTTT.

The chain has TRBV11-2 and TRBJ1-2; 7 bases are shared with TRBD1. V gave up 0 bases and J gave up 3 bases; unmatched junction bases: 4. There are 15 residues in the CDR3. In germline, CDR1 is SGHAT, CDR2 FQNNGV. The DNA of the CDR3 is TGTGCCAGCAGCTTAGACCTCCAGGGGGACTATGGCTACACCTTC. Amino acids: CASSLDLQGDYGYTF. The full variable domain, rest sourced from reference TRBV11-2 and TRBJ1-2, is EAGVAQSPRYKIIEKRQSVAFWCNPISGHATLYWYQQILGQGPKLLIQFQNNGVVDDSQLPKDRFSAERLKGVDSTLKIQPAKLEDSAVYLCASSLDLQGDYGYTFGSGTRLTVV.

The chain uses TRBV19 and TRBJ1-5, with D possibly being TRBD1 (6 bases). The CDR3 covers 12 residues. V lost 11 bases and J lost 6, with 14 bases in between. Germline V lookup: CDR1 LNHDA, CDR2 SQIVND (reference sequence). CDR3 DNA: TGTGCCGCCGCGGGGGCGAGTCAGCCCCAGCATTTT. It translates to CAAAGASQPQHF. Based on the CDR3 plus reference TRBV19 and TRBJ1-5, the full variable domain is DGGITQSPKYLFRKEGQNVTLSCEQNLNHDAMYWYRQDPGQGLRLIYYSQIVNDFQKGDIAEGYSVSREKKESFPLTVTSAQKNPTAFYLCAAAGASQPQHFGDGTRLSIL.

A few counts support this clone. V and J are TRBV7-9 and TRBJ1-1, with TRBD1 identical over 7 bases. J was trimmed by 0 bases and V by 7 bases; bases with no gene match: 8. Germline V gene sequence: CDR1 SEHNR, CDR2 FQNEAQ (reference sequence). The CDR3 is 15 residues long. The DNA of the CDR3 is TGTGCCAGCATTAGGACAGGTTCCATGAACACTGAAGCTTTCTTT. Its translation is CASIRTGSMNTEAFF. The full variable domain, rest sourced from reference TRBV7-9 and TRBJ1-1, is DTGVSQNPRHKITKRGQNVTFRCDPISEHNRLYWYRQTLGQGPEFLTYFQNEAQLEKSRLLSDRFSAERPKGSFSTLEIQRTEQGDSAMYLCASIRTGSMNTEAFFGQGTRLTVV.

The chain is built from TRBV29-1 and TRBJ2-1; 8 bases agree with TRBD2. Germline CDR1 reads SQVTM; CDR2 reads ANQGSEA. J was trimmed by 9 bases and V by 7 bases; bases with no gene match: 11. The CDR3 loop spans 13 amino acids. The CDR3: CSGNPGRAGEQFF. The DNA of the CDR3 is TGCAGCGGGAACCCCGGGAGGGCCGGTGAGCAGTTCTTC.

The V call is TRBV25-1, the J call TRBJ2-2; 8 bases map to TRBD1. The germline V gene encodes CDR1 MGHDK and CDR2 SYGVNS. The CDR3 runs 16 residues. V lost 2 bases to trimming and J lost 1 base; unmatched junction nucleotides: 3. In DNA, the CDR3 is TGTGCCAGCAGTGAAATTGGGACAGGGAACACCGGGGAGCTGTTTTTT. Protein sequence: CASSEIGTGNTGELFF.

This clone has just a few counts. The chain has TRBV11-2 and TRBJ2-3; D is undetermined. The CDR3 length is 14 residues. The V gene's germline CDR1 is SGHAT and CDR2 FQNNGV. The V end lost 5 bases, the J end lost 0 bases, and 9 bases lay between the germline ends. CDR3 loop: CASSRLTSTDTQYF. In DNA, the CDR3 is TGTGCCAGCAGCCGGTTGACTAGCACAGATACGCAGTATTTT.

This clone showed up just a few times. The genes are TRBV18 and TRBJ1-5; D ambiguous. The CDR3 runs to 23 residues. V lost 0 bases and J 0 bases, leaving 30 bases between the germline ends. Germline assignment: CDR1 KGHSH and CDR2 LQKENI. The CDR3 loop is CASSPPSVRLVVIRSNSNQPQHF. In DNA, the CDR3 is TGTGCCAGCTCACCACCGTCTGTCCGACTGGTGGTCATACGATCAAATAGCAATCAGCCCCAGCATTTT.

This chain uses TRBV5-1 with TRBJ2-5, with 9 bases fitting TRBD2. The CDR3 loop spans 14 amino acids. The germline V gene encodes CDR1 SGHRS and CDR2 YFSETQ. The trim removed 4 bases at V and 3 bases at J, leaving 4 bases unmatched. CDR3 loop: CASSNPSGKETQYF. In DNA, the CDR3 is TGCGCCAGCAGCAATCCTAGCGGGAAAGAGACCCAGTACTTC. Supplemented by reference TRBV5-1 and TRBJ2-5, the full variable domain reads KAGVTQTPRYLIKTRGQQVTLSCSPISGHRSVSWYQQTPGQGLQFLFEYFSETQRNKGNFPGRFSGRQFSNSRSEMNVSTLELGDSALYLCASSNPSGKETQYFGPGTRLLVL.

This rearrangement joins TRBV19 to TRBJ2-3, with 7 positions matching TRBD2. There are 17 residues in the CDR3. Germline values: CDR1 LNHDA, CDR2 SQIVND (reference sequence). J was trimmed by 4 bases and V by 0 bases; bases with no gene match: 10. The CDR3 DNA reads TGTGCCAGTAGTATAGATTCTGCCGGCCGGGGGGCAGATACGCAGTATTTT. Protein sequence: CASSIDSAGRGADTQYF.

This clone was found a few times. CDR3 amino acids: CSVGSYRGPGTGELFF. The CDR3 nucleotides read TGCAGCGTCGGTTCTTACAGGGGGCCGGGCACCGGGGAGCTGTTTTTT. The chain recombines TRBV29-1 with TRBJ2-2; 9 nucleotides align to TRBD1. The CDR3 extends over 16 amino acids. Looked up from germline, CDR1 is SQVTM and CDR2 is ANQGSEA. The trim removed 6 bases at V and 4 bases at J, leaving 12 bases unmatched.

The chain is built from TRBV5-1 and TRBJ2-7; D gene unclear. The CDR3 runs 14 residues. Per germline, CDR1 SGHRS and CDR2 YFSETQ. V lost 0 bases and J 3 bases, leaving 10 bases between the germline ends. CDR3 nucleotides: TGCGCCAGCAGCTTGGGGCCGTCAGGCTACGAGCAGTACGTC. Translation gives CASSLGPSGYEQYV.

The V gene is TRBV11-2, the J gene TRBJ1-1; 8 bases align to TRBD1. Germline V gene data show CDR1 as SGHAT and CDR2 as FQNNGV. The length of the CDR3 is 16 residues. V lost 3 bases, J lost 0 bases, and 6 bases stayed unmatched. CDR3 coding DNA: TGTGCCAGCAGCTTTATCACAGGGGGTTTGAACACTGAAGCTTTCTTT. It translates to CASSFITGGLNTEAFF.

On this clone: At the DNA level, this CDR3 is encoded by other sequences in the same sample as well. The rearrangement links TRBV7-3 to TRBJ2-1, with D possibly matching TRBD2 (7 bases). The CDR3 runs 15 residues. CDR1 and CDR2 (germline): SGHTA, FQGTGA. With 2 bases removed from V and 1 base from J, the gap between germline ends came to 9 bases. The CDR3 reads CASSLGGASYNEQFF. The CDR3, as DNA: TGTGCCAGCAGCTTAGGGGGGGCATCCTACAATGAGCAGTTCTTC. The full variable domain, in which reference TRBV7-3 and TRBJ2-1 provide the parts outside the CDR3, is GAGVSQTPSNKVTEKGKYVELRCDPISGHTALYWYRQSLGQGPEFLIYFQGTGAADDSGLPNDRFFAVRPEGSVSTLKIQRTERGDSAVYLCASSLGGASYNEQFFGPGTRLTVL.

Concerning this clone: A junction boundary mismatches the germline segment, possibly from a read error. The rearrangement joins TRBV29-1 to TRBJ1-2, with a tentative D call TRBD1 (5 bases). The CDR3 covers 13 residues. Germline CDR1 is SQVTM and CDR2 is ANQGSEA. In DNA, the CDR3 is TGCAGCGTTATAAATCAGGGTGCCCATGGCCACACCTTC. Amino acid sequence: CSVINQGAHGHTF.

The chain links TRBV7-8 to TRBJ2-1; 9 bases match TRBD2. Germline assignment: CDR1 SGHVS and CDR2 FQNEAQ. This CDR3 comprises 16 residues. Losses at the gene ends were 5 bases for V and 8 bases for J; bases not matched to a gene: 13. This CDR3 reads CASSQALAGVRDEQFF. The CDR3, as DNA: TGTGCCAGCAGCCAGGCTTTAGCGGGAGTCCGCGATGAGCAGTTCTTC.

The CDR3 DNA follows: TGTGCCAGCAGCTTTAGCAAGGATACGCAGTATTTT. Encoded protein: CASSFSKDTQYF. This rearrangement joins TRBV11-2 to TRBJ2-3; no clear D. Germline V CDR1 and CDR2: SGHAT, FQNNGV. The CDR3 is 12 amino acids. V was trimmed by 3 bases and J by 6 bases, leaving 7 bases between them.

The chain is built from TRBV2 and TRBJ1-2; TRBD1 is a possible D gene (5 bases). CDR1 SNHLY and CDR2 FYNNEI come from the germline V gene. V was pared by 1 base and J by 3 bases, with 9 bases between. The CDR3 loop spans 14 amino acids. CDR3: CASSEGGTDYGYTF. In DNA form, the CDR3 reads TGTGCCAGCAGTGAAGGGGGCACCGACTATGGCTACACCTTC.